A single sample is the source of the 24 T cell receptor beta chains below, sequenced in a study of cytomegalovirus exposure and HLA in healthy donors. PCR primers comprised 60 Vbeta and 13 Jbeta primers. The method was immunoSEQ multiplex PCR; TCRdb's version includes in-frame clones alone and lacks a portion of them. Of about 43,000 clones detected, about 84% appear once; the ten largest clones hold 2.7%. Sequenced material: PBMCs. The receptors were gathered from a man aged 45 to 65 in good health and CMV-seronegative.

The CDR3 sequence is CASRPQASRGADTQYF. The CDR3 DNA follows: TGTGCCAGCAGGCCACAGGCCTCGCGGGGGGCAGATACGCAGTATTTT. J is TRBJ2-3 and V is TRBV7-2; 8 nucleotides agree with TRBD2. The CDR3 is made up of 16 amino acids. Germline-derived CDR1 and CDR2 are SGHTA and FQGNSA. V gave up 6 bases and J gave up 4 bases; unmatched junction bases: 12.

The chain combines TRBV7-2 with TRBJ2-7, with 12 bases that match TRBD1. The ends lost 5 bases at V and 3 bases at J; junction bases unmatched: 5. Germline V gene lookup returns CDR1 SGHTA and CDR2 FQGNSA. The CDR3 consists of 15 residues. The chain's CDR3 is CASSQGQGASYEQYF. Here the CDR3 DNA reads TGTGCCAGCAGCCAGGGACAGGGGGCGAGCTACGAGCAGTACTTC.

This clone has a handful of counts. CDR3 sequence: CASSWSGGANNEQFF. In DNA form, the CDR3 reads TGCGCCAGCAGCTGGAGCGGGGGGGCAAACAATGAGCAGTTCTTC. The genes are TRBV5-1 and TRBJ2-1, with 10 nucleotides matching TRBD2. CDR3 length: 15 residues. Germline CDR1 reads SGHRS; CDR2 reads YFSETQ. The J segment lost 5 bases and the V segment lost 3 bases, leaving 5 bases of the junction unmatched.

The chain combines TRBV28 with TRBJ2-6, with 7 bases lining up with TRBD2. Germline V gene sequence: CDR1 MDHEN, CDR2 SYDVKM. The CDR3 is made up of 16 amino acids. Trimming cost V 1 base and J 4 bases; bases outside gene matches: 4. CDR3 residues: CASSLSGGGGANVLTF. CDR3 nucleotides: TGTGCCAGCAGTTTATCTGGGGGGGGAGGGGCCAACGTCCTGACTTTC.

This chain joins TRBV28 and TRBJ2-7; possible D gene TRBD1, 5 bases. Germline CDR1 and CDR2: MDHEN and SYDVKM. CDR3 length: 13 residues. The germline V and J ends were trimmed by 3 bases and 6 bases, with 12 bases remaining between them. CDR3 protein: CASSFRGSREQYF. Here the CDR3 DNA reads TGTGCCAGCAGTTTTAGGGGATCGCGCGAGCAGTACTTC.

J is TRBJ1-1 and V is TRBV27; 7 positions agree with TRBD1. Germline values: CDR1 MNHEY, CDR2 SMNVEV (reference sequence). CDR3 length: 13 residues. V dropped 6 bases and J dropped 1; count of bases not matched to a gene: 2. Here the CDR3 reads CASRGQTNTEAFF. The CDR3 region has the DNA TGTGCCAGCAGGGGACAGACGAACACTGAAGCTTTCTTT.

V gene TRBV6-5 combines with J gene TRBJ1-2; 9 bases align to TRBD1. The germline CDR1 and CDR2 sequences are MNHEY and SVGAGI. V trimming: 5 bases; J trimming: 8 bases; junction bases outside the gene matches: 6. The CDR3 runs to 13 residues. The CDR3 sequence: CASSPPDRGGYTF. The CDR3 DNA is TGTGCCAGCAGTCCTCCCGACAGGGGGGGCTACACCTTC.

The CDR3 bases are TGTGCCAGTAGTATAGGTATCTCTGGGGCCAACGTCCTGACTTTC. Translation gives CASSIGISGANVLTF. This chain links TRBV19 with TRBJ2-6; D unresolved. The V end lost 1 base, the J end lost 0 bases, and 4 bases lay between the germline ends. Germline assignment: CDR1 LNHDA and CDR2 SQIVND (reference sequence). CDR3 length: 15 amino acids.

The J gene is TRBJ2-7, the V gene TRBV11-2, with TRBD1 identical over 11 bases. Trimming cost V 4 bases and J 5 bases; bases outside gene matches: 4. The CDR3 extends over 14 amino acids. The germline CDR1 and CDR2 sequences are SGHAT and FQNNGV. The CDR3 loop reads CASSSRTGGDEQYF. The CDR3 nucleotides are TGTGCCAGCAGCTCTCGGACAGGGGGCGACGAGCAGTACTTC.

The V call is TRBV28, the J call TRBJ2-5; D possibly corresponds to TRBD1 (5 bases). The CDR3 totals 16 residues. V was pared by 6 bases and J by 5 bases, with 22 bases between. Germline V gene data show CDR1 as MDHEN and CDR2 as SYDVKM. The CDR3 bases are TGTGCCAGCAGCACCCTTCAAGCAGGGTCCCGGGAGACCCAGTACTTC. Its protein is CASSTLQAGSRETQYF.

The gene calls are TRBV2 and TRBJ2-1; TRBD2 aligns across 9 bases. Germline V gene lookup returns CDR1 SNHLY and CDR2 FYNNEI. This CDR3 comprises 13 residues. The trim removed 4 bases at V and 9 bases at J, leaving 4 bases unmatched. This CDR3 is CASSVGLAGEQFF. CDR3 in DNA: TGTGCCAGCAGTGTGGGACTAGCAGGTGAGCAGTTCTTC.

The CDR3 protein is CASSPRGEGNYGYTF. The CDR3, as DNA: TGTGCCAGCAGCCCAAGGGGGGAGGGAAACTATGGCTACACCTTC. The chain combines TRBV9 with TRBJ1-2, with a weak D call TRBD1 (6 bases). This CDR3 spans 15 amino acids. Germline CDR1 reads SGDLS; CDR2 reads YYNGEE. V lost 4 bases and J 2 bases, leaving 15 bases between the germline ends.

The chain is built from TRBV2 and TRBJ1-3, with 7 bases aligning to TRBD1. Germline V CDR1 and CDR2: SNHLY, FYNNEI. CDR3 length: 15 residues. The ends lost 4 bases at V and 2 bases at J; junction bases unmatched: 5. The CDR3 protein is CASSVQGVPGNTIYF. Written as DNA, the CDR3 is TGTGCCAGCAGTGTCCAGGGGGTTCCTGGAAACACCATATATTTT.

The CDR3 loop reads CASSRSGGSYNEQFF. The CDR3 coding sequence is TGTGCCAGTAGTAGAAGCGGGGGCTCCTACAATGAGCAGTTCTTC. The chain joins TRBV19 to TRBJ2-1; 8 positions agree with TRBD2. With V trimmed by 4 bases and J by 0 bases, 2 bases remained unmatched. Per the germline V gene, CDR1 is LNHDA and CDR2 is SQIVND (reference sequence). The CDR3 spans 15 residues. Filled out from reference TRBV19 and TRBJ2-1, the complete variable domain reads DGGITQSPKYLFRKEGQNVTLSCEQNLNHDAMYWYRQDPGQGLRLIYYSQIVNDFQKGDIAEGYSVSREKKESFPLTVTSAQKNPTAFYLCASSRSGGSYNEQFFGPGTRLTVL.

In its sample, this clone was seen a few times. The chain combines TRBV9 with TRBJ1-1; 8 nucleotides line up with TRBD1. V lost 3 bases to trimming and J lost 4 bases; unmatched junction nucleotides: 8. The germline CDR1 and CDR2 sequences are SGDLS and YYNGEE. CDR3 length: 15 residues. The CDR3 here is CASSETDRVSTEAFF. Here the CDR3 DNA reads TGTGCCAGCAGCGAGACGGACAGGGTGAGCACTGAAGCTTTCTTT.

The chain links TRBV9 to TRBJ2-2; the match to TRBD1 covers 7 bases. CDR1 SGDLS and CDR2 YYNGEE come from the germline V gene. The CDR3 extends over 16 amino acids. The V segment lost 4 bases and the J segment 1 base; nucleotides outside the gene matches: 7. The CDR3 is CASSPRTGRNTGELFF. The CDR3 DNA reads TGTGCCAGCAGCCCCCGGACAGGACGGAACACCGGGGAGCTGTTTTTT.

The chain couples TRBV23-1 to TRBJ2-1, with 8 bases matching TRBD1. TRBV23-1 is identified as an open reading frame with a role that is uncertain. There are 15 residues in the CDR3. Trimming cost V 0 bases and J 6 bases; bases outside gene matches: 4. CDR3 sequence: CASSQSGTGFNEQFF. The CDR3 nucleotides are TGCGCCAGCAGTCAATCGGGGACAGGTTTCAATGAGCAGTTCTTC.

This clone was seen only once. The CDR3 loop is CASSPETGGGYEQYF. DNA of the CDR3: TGTGCCAGCAGTCCCGAGACAGGGGGAGGCTACGAGCAGTACTTC. The chain employs TRBV27 and TRBJ2-7; 9 nucleotides agree with TRBD1. The germline V gene encodes CDR1 MNHEY and CDR2 SMNVEV (reference sequence). The CDR3 is made up of 15 amino acids. Trimming cost V 5 bases and J 3 bases; bases outside gene matches: 8.

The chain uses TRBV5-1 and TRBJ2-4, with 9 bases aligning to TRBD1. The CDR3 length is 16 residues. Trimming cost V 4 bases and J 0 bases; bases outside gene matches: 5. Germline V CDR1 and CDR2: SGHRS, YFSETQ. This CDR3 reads CASSLPGQGAKNIQYF. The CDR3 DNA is TGCGCCAGCAGCCTACCGGGACAGGGAGCCAAAAACATTCAGTACTTC.

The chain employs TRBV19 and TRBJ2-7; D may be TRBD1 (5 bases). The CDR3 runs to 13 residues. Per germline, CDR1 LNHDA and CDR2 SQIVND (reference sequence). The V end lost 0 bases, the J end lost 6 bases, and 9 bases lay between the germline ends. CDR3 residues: CASSIDRVGEQYF. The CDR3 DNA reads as TGTGCCAGTAGTATAGACAGGGTAGGCGAGCAGTACTTC.

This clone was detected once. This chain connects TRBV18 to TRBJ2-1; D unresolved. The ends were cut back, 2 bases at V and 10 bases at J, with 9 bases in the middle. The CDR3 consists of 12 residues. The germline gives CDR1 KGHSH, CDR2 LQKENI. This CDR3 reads CASSPTYEEQFF. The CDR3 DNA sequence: TGTGCCAGCTCACCAACCTATGAGGAGCAGTTCTTC.

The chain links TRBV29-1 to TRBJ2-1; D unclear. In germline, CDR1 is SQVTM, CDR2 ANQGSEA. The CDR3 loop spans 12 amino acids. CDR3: CTVSGSYNEQFF. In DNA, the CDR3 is TGCACCGTGTCAGGTTCCTACAATGAGCAGTTCTTC.

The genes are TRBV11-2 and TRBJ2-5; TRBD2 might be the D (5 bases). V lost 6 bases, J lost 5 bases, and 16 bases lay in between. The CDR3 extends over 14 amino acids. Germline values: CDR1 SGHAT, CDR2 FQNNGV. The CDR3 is CASSRGGRFETQYF. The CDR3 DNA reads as TGTGCCAGCAGTCGAGGTGGGAGATTTGAGACCCAGTACTTC.

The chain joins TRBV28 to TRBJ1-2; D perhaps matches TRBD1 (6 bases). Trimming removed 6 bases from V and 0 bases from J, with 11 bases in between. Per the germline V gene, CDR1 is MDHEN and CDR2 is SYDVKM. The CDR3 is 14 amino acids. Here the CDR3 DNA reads TGTGCCAGCAGGGCAGGGGACGCTAACTATGGCTACACCTTC. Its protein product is CASRAGDANYGYTF.